This TCR beta chain is from a study of cytomegalovirus exposure and HLA in healthy donors. There are 14 residues in the CDR3. Trimming stripped 2 bases from V and 5 bases from J, with 9 bases between. Germline-derived CDR1 and CDR2 are MNHNY and SVGAGI (reference sequence). Whole-study findings and limits: The authors listed roughly 150 TCR beta chains as cytomegalovirus-associated. The tendency of first-cohort TCR clusters to co-occur in the approximately 120 validation repertoires was identified by a subsequent analysis.

The repertoire was sequenced with immunoSEQ multiplex PCR; TCRdb's copy has only in-frame clones and lacks some. The sample lists 250,000 to 400,000 clones, over 75% seen once, with more than 0.95% in the top ten. Note on this clone: Its antigen is unidentified.

The TCR comes from a man aged 25 to 45 in good health and CMV-seronegative. The rearrangement uses TRBV6-6 and TRBJ2-2, with D tentatively TRBD1 (5 bases). The sample was PBMCs. The CDR3 is CASSYVRGTGELFF. The CDR3 DNA sequence: TGTGCCAGCAGTTACGTAAGGGGAACCGGGGAGCTGTTTTTT.